This T cell receptor (beta chain) was observed in a study of cytomegalovirus exposure and HLA in healthy donors. J was trimmed by 0 bases and V by 1 base; bases with no gene match: 4. Germline CDR1 is LNHNV and CDR2 is YYDKDF (reference sequence). The CDR3 spans 16 residues. Measured with immunoSEQ multiplex PCR; TCRdb has only the in-frame clones, and not every one. The profile shows roughly 270,000 clones, 70% to 90% of them singletons. Specimen: PBMCs. The clonotype originates from a woman under 30 in good health and CMV-seronegative. V and J are TRBV15 and TRBJ1-1, with 8 bases that match TRBD1. The CDR3, as DNA: TGTGCCACCAGCAGAGGGACAGGGTTTGTGAACACTGAAGCTTTCTTT. It yields the protein CATSRGTGFVNTEAFF.